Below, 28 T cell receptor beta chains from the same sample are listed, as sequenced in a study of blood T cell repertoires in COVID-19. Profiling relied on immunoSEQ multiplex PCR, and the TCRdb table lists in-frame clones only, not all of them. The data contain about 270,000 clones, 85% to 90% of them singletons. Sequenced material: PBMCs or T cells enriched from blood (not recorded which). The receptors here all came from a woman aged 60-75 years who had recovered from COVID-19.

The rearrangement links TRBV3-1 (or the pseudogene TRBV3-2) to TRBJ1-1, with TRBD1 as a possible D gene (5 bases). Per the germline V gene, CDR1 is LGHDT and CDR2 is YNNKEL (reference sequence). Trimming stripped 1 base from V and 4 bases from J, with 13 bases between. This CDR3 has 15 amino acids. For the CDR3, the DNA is TGTGCCAGCAGCCAAGTTCAGGGTGGCGGCACTGAAGCTTTCTTT. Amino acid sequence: CASSQVQGGGTEAFF.

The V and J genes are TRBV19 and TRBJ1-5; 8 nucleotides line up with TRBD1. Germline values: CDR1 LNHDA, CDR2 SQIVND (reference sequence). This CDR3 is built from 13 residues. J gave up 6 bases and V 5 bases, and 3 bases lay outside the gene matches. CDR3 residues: CASSPDRAQPQHF. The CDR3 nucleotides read TGTGCCAGTAGTCCGGACAGGGCTCAGCCCCAGCATTTT.

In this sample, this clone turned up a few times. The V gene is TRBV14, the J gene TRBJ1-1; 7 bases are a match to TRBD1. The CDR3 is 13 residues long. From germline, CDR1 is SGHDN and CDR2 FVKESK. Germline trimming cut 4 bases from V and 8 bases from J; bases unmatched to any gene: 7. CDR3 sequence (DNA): TGTGCCAGCAGCCGGGGACACAGGGGAGAAGCTTTCTTT. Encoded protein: CASSRGHRGEAFF.

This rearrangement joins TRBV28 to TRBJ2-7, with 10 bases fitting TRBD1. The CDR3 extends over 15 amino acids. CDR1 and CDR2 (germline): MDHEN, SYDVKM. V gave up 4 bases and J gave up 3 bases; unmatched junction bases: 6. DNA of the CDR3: TGTGCCAGCAGTTCACGGGACAGGGGACTCTACGAGCAGTACTTC. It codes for CASSSRDRGLYEQYF.

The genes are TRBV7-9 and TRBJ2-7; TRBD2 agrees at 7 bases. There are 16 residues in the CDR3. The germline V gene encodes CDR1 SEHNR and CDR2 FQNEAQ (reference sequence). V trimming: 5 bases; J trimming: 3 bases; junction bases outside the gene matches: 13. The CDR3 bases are TGTGCCAGCAGCCAAGGAGGGAGGGCCCTCGGCTACGAGCAGTACTTC. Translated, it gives CASSQGGRALGYEQYF.

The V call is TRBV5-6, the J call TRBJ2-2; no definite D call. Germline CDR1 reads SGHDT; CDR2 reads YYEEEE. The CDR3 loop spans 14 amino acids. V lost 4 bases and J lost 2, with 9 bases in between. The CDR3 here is CASSLFVNTGELFF. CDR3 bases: TGTGCCAGCAGCCTATTCGTTAACACCGGGGAGCTGTTTTTT.

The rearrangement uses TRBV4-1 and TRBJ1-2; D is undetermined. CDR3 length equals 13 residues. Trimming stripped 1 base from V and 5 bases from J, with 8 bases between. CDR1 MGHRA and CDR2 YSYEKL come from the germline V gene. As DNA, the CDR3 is TGCGCCAGCAGCCAAGCCTTAGAGTATGGCTACACCTTC. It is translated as CASSQALEYGYTF.

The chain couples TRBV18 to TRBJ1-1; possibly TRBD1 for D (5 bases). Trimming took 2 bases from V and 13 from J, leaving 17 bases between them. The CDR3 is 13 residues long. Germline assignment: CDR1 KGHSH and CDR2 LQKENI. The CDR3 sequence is CASSPSRQPGGFF. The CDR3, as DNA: TGTGCCAGCTCACCATCAAGACAGCCCGGGGGTTTCTTT.

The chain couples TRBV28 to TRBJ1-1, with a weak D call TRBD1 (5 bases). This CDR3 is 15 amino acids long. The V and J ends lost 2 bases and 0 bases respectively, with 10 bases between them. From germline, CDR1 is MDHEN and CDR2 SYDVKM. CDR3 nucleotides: TGTGCCAGCAGTTTACGGGGGACGGTGAACACTGAAGCTTTCTTT. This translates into CASSLRGTVNTEAFF.

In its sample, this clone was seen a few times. The DNA of the CDR3 is TGTGCCAGCAGGGAGTCACTCACAGATACGCAGTATTTT. It specifies CASRESLTDTQYF. This chain connects TRBV2 to TRBJ2-3; D is uncertain. The V gene's germline CDR1 is SNHLY and CDR2 FYNNEI. Trimming shortened V by 6 bases and J by 2 bases, and 9 bases separated the two germline ends. The CDR3 is 13 amino acids.

The CDR3 sequence: CASSHRTGVLYEQYF. CDR3 nucleotide sequence: TGTGCCAGCAGCCACAGGACAGGGGTTTTGTACGAGCAGTACTTC. The J gene is TRBJ2-7, the V gene TRBV6-5; 9 bases map to TRBD1. CDR1 and CDR2 (germline): MNHEY, SVGAGI. CDR3 length equals 15 residues. Trimming at V came to 6 bases and at J to 4 bases, leaving 10 bases not matched to a gene.

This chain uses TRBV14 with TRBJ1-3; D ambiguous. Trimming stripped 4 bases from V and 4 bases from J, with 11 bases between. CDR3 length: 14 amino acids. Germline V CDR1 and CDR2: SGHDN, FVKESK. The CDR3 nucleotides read TGTGCCAGCAGCCGGGAGCGGGCCGGAAACACCATATATTTT. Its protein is CASSRERAGNTIYF.

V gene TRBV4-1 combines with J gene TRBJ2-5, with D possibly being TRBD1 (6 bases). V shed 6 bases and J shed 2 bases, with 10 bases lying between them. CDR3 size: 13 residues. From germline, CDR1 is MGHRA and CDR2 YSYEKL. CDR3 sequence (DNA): TGCGCCAGCAGTTGGACAGTTCAAGAGACCCAGTACTTC. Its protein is CASSWTVQETQYF.

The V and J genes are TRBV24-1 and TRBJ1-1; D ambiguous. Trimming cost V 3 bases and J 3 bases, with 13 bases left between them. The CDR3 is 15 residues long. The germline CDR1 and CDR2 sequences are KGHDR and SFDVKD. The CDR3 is CATSDPSPQDTEAFF. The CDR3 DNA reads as TGTGCCACCAGTGATCCGAGCCCCCAGGACACTGAAGCTTTCTTT.

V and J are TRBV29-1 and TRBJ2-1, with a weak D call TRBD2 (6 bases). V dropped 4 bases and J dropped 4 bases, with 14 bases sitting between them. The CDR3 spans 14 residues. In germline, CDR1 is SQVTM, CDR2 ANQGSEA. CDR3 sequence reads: CSVAGSSMYNEQFF. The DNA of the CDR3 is TGCAGCGTTGCCGGGAGCTCAATGTACAATGAGCAGTTCTTC.

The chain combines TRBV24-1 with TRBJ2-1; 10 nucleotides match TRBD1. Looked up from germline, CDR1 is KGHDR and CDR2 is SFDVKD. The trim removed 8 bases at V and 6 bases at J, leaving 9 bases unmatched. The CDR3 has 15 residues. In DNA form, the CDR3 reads TGTGCCACCAAGGTTTTCCGGGACAGGGGCAATGAGCAGTTCTTC. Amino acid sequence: CATKVFRDRGNEQFF.

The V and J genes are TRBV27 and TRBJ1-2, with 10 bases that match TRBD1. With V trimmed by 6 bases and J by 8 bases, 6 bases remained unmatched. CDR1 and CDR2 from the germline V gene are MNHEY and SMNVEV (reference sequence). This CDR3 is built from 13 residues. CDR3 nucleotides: TGTGCCAGCAGGGGACAGGGGACAGGGGGCTACACCTTC. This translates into CASRGQGTGGYTF.

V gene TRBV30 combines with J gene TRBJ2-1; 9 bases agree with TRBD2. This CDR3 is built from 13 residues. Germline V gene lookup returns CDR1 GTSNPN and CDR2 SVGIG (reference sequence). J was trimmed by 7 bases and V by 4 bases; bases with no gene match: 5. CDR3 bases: TGTGCCTGGACACTAACTAGCGGGAATGAGCAGTTCTTC. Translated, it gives CAWTLTSGNEQFF. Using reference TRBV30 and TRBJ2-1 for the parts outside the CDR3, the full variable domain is SQTIHQWPATLVQPVGSPLSLECTVEGTSNPNLYWYRQAAGRGLQLLFYSVGIGQISSEVPQNLSASRPQDRQFILSSKKLLLSDSGFYLCAWTLTSGNEQFFGPGTRLTVL.

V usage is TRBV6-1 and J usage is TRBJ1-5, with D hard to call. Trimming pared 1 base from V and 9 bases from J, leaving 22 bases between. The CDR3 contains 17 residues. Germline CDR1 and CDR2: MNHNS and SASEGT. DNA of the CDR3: TGTGCCAGCAGTGAAGGCGCGTCGAGGATCACACAATGGCCCCAGCATTTT. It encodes CASSEGASRITQWPQHF.

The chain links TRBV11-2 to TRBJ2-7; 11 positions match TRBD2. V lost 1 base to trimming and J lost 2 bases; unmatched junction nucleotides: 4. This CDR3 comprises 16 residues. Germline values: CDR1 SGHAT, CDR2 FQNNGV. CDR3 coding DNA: TGTGCCAGCAGCTTAGGTCCGGGACTAGCGGCCTACGAGCAGTACTTC. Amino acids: CASSLGPGLAAYEQYF.

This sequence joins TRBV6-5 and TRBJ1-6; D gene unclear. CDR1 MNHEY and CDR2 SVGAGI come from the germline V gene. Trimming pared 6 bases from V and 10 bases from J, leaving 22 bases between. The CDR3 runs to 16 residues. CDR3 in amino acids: CASSYDGEPLGSPLHF. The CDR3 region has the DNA TGTGCCAGCAGCTACGACGGGGAACCACTGGGCTCACCCCTCCACTTT.

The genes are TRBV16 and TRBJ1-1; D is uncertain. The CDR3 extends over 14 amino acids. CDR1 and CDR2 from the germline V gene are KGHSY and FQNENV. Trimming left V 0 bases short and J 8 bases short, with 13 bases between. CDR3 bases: TGTGCCAGCAGCCAATCGTTGGTGGAGGAGGAAGCTTTCTTT. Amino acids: CASSQSLVEEEAFF.

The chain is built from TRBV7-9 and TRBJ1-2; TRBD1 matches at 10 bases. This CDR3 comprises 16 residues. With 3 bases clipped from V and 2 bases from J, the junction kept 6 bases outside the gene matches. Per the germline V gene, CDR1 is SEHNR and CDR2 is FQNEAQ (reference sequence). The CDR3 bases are TGTGCCAGCAGCTTCCCTTCGGGACAGGGGAACTATGGCTACACCTTC. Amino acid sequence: CASSFPSGQGNYGYTF.

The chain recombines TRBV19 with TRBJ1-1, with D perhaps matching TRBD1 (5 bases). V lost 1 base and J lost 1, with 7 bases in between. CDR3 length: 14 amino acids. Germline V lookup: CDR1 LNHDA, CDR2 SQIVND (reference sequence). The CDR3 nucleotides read TGTGCCAGTAGTATAGCCCAGGGGAACACTGAAGCTTTCTTT. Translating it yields CASSIAQGNTEAFF.

CDR3 in amino acids: CATSDATGDTYNEQFF. CDR3 sequence (DNA): TGTGCCACCAGTGACGCAACAGGGGATACCTACAATGAGCAGTTCTTC. The chain carries TRBV24-1 and TRBJ2-1, with TRBD1 matching over 7 bases. CDR1 KGHDR and CDR2 SFDVKD come from the germline V gene. The CDR3 spans 16 residues. V dropped 4 bases and J dropped 2; count of bases not matched to a gene: 7.

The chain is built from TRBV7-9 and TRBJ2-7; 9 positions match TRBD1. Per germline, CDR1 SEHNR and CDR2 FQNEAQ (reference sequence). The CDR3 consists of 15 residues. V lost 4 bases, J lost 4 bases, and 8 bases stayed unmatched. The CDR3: CASSSYGQGYYEQYF. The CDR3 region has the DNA TGTGCCAGCAGCTCCTACGGACAGGGGTATTACGAGCAGTACTTC.

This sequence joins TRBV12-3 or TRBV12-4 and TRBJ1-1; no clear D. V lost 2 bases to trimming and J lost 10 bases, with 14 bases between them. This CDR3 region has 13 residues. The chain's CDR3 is CASSLKFRLGAFF. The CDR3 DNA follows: TGTGCCAGCAGTTTAAAATTCAGGCTTGGAGCTTTCTTT.

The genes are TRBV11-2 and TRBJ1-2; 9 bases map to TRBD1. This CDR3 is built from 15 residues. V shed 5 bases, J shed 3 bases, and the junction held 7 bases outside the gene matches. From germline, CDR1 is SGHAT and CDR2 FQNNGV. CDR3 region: CASSRGQGSYYGYTF. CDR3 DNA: TGTGCCAGCAGCCGCGGACAGGGGTCCTACTATGGCTACACCTTC.